This T cell receptor (beta chain) appears in the sequencing data of a study of shared clonotypes between healthy human individuals (dated by TCRdb to 2020 to 2021). Turning to the overall study: A few men and a couple of women, aged 18 to 49 years, made up the cohort. For each donor, three plates each were used for CD4 naive and CD4 memory, two plates were used for CD8 naive, and one plate was used for CD8 memory. Blood TCR repertoires of five healthy adults were deeply sequenced to estimate repertoire size and the extent of clonotype sharing between individuals. To increase sequencing depth and limit assay-specific biases, TCR repertoire library preparation and sequencing were carried out by different laboratories using diverse techniques. Each donor's leukapheresis produced roughly between roughly 0.85 and 9.5 billion PBMCs. What the study reported, not specific to this receptor: Sampling was limited to blood, and TCR repertoires in tissue likely differ from TCR repertoires in blood. Incomplete sequencing was indicated by rarefaction of sorted-subset datasets, despite the large sequencing depth. Based on pairwise subsampling, the degree of clonotype sharing among donors was expected to be affected by sequencing depth. Compared with non-shared clonotypes, the clonotypes found in all four sorted-subset donors had higher generation probabilities. The small number of donors limited the genetic and exposure-history diversity represented. When a handful of donors were compared, the shared fraction of clonotypes was about 5.5% for naive CD4, approximately 3.3% for naive CD8, 2% to 2.5% for memory CD4, and less than 0.45% for memory CD8. Naive subsets generally had larger estimated clonotype richness than memory subsets.

With respect to this clone: Its antigen is not yet known. It has no much larger one-base neighbor in the sample; base qualities were not kept.

Per the germline V gene, MNHNS is the CDR1 and SASEGT is the CDR2. Relative to germline, V is 2 bases shorter and J is 1 base shorter, with 5 bases between their ends. From cysteine to phenylalanine, the CDR3 is 13 amino acids long. The sequence is cut down to CDR3 DNA, 39 bases in frame from base 1. Using the deep immunoSEQ assay, multiplex PCR amplified TCR CDR3 regions from genomic DNA. Genomic DNA extracted from each cell subset was distributed evenly over all wells of several immunoSEQ 96-well plates, and each plate served as one replicate. For sorted subsets, each replicate PCR was loaded with roughly 190 ng genomic DNA, equivalent to about 30,000 T cell genomes. The purified libraries were quantified using a Qubit 3.0 fluorometer, sized with a Bioanalyzer 2100, and then quantified again using the KAPA Library Quantification kit. Every immunoSEQ 96-well plate was sequenced on a dedicated single-read 150-cycle Illumina NextSeq 550 flow cell. The published analysis was carried out like this. The immunoSEQ output contained only junctional sequences without quality scores, so filtering could not match that applied to full-length reads. To assign V/J genes and CDR3, sequences were annotated against IMGT germline references using PyIR, a Python wrapper for IgBLAST v1.9. Reads were filtered out if the reads had weak V/J assignments (E-value above 1e-6), no CDR3, stop codons, out-of-frame junctions, or ambiguous translated residues. V3J clonotypes were defined by identical inferred V gene, J gene, and CDR3 amino acid sequence. Percentage overlap between repertoires was calculated by dividing the number of shared unique clonotypes by the size of the smaller repertoire. Three approaches were used to assess repertoire richness: RTK rarefaction, the Chao1 estimator, and Recon v2.1 estimates of unobserved clonotypes. OLGA was used to compute generation probabilities for all TCRbeta clonotypes that the gDNA method yielded from a few donors. Here the immuneACCESS table is served through TCRdb, limited to in-frame sequences with V and J called. Missing clones are a known gap in these copies; in checked studies unresolved V genes cover under half, and the rest lacks a known reason. The V and J calls and clone size are taken from that table; D and trimming were inferred from the DNA. This sample comprises about 2.5 million clones, less than 95% of them detected only once. The top ten constitute approximately 0.39% of the sample.

The donors were healthy, HIV-negative adults with no recently reported acute infections or vaccinations. Every donor was a Caucasian adult residing in Nashville, Tennessee, USA. Magnetic negative selection was used to enrich CD4+ T cells, after which naive cells were positively selected on CD45RA and the negative fraction became the memory subset. After blood collection by leukapheresis, PBMCs were isolated using Ficoll-Histopaque density gradient centrifugation and then cryopreserved in the vapor phase of liquid nitrogen. Purity and quantity of every magnetically sorted T cell population were checked by analytical flow cytometry. From each sorted fraction, genomic DNA was isolated and quantified by UV absorbance on a Nanodrop 2000c.

Sequenced material: naive CD4+ T cells from PBMCs. What this sample's cell subset or site label stands for: CD45RA+ positively selected. The origin of this receptor is a man in his late teens or twenties in good health. Some clones in this sample may be carry-over from other donors' samples. This chain is built from TRBV6-1 and TRBJ2-5, with no reliable assignment of the D segment. The nucleotides are TGTGCCAGCAGTGAACAGCCCCAAGAGACCCAGTACTTC. Translated, it gives CASSEQPQETQYF.